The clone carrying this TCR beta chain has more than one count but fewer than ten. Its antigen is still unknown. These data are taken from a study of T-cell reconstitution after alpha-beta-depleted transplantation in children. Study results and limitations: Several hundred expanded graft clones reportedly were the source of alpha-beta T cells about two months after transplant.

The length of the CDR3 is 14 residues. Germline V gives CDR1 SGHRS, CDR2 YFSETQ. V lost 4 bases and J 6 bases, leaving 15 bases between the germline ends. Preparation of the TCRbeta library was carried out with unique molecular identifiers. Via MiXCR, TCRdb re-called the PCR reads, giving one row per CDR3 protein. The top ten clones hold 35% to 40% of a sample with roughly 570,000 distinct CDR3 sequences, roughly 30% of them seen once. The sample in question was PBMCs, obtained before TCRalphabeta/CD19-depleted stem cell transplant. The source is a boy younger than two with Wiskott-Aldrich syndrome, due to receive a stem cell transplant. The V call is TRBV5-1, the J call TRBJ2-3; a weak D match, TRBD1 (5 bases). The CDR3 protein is CASSLGAGLDTQYF. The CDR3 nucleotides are TGCGCCAGCAGCCTAGGAGCAGGGCTGGATACGCAGTATTTT.